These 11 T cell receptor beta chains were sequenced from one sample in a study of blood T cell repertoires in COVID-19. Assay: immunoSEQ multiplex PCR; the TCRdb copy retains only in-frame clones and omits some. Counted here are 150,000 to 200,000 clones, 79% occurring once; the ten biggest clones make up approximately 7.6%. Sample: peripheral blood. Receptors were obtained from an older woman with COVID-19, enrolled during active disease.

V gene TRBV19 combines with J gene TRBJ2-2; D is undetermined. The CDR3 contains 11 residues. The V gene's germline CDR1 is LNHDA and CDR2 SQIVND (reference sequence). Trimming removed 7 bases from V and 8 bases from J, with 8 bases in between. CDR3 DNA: TGTGCCAGTAACTCACGAGGGGAGCTGTTTTTT. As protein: CASNSRGELFF.

This CDR3 reads CASSLAGSGSYEQYF. CDR3 nucleotide sequence: TGTGCCAGCAGCTTGGCGGGTAGCGGGAGCTACGAGCAGTACTTC. The V gene is TRBV5-4, the J gene TRBJ2-7, with 9 nucleotides matching TRBD2. CDR3 length: 15 residues. Trimming cost V 0 bases and J 3 bases; bases outside gene matches: 4. Germline-derived CDR1 and CDR2 are SGHNT and YYREEE (reference sequence).

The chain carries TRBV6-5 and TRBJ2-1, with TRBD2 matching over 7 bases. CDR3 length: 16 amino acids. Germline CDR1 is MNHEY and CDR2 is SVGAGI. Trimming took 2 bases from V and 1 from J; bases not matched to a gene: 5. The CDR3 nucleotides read TGTGCCAGCAGTTACCGACTAGCCCATTCCTACAATGAGCAGTTCTTC. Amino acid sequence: CASSYRLAHSYNEQFF.

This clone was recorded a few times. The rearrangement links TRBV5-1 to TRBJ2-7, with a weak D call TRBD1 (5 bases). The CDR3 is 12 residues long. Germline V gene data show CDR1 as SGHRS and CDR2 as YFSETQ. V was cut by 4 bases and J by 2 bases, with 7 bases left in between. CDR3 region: CASSVDTYEQYF. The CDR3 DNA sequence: TGCGCCAGCAGCGTGGACACCTACGAGCAGTACTTC.

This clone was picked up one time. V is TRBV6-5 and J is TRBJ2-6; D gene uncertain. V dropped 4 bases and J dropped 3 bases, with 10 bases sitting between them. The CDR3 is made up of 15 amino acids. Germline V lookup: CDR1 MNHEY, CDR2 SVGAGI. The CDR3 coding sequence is TGTGCCAGCAGTTGGTCCCTAATTGGGGCCAACGTCCTGACTTTC. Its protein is CASSWSLIGANVLTF.

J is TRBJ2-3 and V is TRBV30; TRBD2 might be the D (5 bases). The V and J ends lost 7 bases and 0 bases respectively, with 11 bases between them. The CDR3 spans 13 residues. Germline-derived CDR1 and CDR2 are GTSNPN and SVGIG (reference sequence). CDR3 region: CAFEWESTDTQYF. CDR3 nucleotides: TGTGCCTTCGAGTGGGAGAGCACAGATACGCAGTATTTT.

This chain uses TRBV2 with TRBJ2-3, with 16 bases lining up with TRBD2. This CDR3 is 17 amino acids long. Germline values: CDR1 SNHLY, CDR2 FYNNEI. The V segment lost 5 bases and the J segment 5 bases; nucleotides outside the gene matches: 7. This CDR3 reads CASSPGTSGRAKDTQYF. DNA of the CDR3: TGTGCCAGCAGTCCCGGGACTAGCGGGAGGGCAAAAGATACGCAGTATTTT.

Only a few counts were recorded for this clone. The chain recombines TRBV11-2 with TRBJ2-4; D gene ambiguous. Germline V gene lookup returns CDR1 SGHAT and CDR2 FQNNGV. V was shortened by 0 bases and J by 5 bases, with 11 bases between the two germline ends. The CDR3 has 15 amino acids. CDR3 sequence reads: CASSLDAARQNIQYF. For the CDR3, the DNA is TGTGCCAGCAGCTTAGACGCGGCCAGACAAAACATTCAGTACTTC.

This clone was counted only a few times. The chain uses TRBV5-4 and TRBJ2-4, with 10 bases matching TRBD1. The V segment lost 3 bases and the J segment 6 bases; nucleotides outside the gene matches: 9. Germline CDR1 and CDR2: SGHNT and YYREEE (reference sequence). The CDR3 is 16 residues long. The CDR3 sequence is CASSSSRDRGTNIQYF. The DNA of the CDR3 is TGTGCCAGCAGCTCATCACGGGACAGGGGAACAAACATTCAGTACTTC.

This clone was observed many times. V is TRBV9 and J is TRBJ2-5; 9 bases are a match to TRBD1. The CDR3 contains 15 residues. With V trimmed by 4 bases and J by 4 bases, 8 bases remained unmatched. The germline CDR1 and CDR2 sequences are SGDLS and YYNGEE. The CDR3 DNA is TGTGCCAGCAGCAAGAGGGACAGGGAGCGAGAGACCCAGTACTTC. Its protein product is CASSKRDRERETQYF. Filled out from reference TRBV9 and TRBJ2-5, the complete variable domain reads DSGVTQTPKHLITATGQRVTLRCSPRSGDLSVYWYQQSLDQGLQFLIQYYNGEERAKGNILERFSAQQFPDLHSELNLSSLELGDSALYFCASSKRDRERETQYFGPGTRLLVL.

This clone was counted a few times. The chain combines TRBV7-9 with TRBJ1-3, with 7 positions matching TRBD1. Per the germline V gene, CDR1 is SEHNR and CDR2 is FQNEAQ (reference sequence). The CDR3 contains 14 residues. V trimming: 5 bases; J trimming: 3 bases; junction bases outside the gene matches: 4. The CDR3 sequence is CASSPTGVGNTIYF. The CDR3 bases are TGTGCCAGCAGCCCCACAGGGGTTGGAAACACCATATATTTT.